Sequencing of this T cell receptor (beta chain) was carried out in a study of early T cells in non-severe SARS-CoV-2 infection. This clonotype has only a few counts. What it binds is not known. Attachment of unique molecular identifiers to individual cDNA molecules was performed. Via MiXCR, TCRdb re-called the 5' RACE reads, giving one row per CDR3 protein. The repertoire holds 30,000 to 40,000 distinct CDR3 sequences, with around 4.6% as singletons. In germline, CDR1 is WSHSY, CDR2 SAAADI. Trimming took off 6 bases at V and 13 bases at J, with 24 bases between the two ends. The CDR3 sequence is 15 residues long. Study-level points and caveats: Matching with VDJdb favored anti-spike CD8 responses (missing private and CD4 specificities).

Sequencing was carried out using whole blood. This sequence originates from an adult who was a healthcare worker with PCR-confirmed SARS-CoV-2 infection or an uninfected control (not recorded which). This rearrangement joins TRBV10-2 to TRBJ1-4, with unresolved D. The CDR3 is CASRPHSAGEETLFF. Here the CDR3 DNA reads TGCGCCAGCAGGCCTCACTCAGCCGGGGAGGAGACACTGTTTTTT.